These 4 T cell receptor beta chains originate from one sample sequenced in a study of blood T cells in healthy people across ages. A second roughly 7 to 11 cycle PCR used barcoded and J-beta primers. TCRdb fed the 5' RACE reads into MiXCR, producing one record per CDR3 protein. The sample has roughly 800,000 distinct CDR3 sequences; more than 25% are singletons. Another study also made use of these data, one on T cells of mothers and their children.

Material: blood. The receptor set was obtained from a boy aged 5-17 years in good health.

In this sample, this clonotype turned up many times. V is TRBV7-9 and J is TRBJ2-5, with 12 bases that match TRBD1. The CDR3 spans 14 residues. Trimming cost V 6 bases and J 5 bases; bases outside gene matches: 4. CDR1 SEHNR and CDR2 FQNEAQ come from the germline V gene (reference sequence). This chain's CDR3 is CASSLGTGGETQYF. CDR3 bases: TGTGCCAGCAGTTTGGGGACAGGGGGCGAGACCCAGTACTTC.

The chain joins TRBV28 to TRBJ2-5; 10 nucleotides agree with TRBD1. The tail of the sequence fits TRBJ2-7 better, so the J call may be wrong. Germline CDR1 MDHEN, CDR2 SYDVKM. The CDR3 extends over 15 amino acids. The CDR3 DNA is TGTGCCAGCAGTTTTTCGGGACAGGGGACCTACGAGCAGTACTTC. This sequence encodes CASSFSGQGTYEQYF.

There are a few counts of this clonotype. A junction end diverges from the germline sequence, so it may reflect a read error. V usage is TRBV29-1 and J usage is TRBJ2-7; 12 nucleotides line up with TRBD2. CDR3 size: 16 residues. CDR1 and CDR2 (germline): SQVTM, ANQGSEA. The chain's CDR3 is CGVEGELAGGPYEQYF. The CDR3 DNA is TGCGGCGTTGAAGGGGAGCTAGCGGGGGGGCCGTACGAGCAGTACTTC.

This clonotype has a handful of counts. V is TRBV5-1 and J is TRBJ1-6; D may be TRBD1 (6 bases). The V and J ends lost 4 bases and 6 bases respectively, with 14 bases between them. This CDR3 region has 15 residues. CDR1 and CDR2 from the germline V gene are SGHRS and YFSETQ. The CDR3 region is CASSIDRPSNSPLHF. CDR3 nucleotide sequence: TGCGCCAGCAGCATCGACAGGCCCTCTAATTCACCCCTCCACTTT.